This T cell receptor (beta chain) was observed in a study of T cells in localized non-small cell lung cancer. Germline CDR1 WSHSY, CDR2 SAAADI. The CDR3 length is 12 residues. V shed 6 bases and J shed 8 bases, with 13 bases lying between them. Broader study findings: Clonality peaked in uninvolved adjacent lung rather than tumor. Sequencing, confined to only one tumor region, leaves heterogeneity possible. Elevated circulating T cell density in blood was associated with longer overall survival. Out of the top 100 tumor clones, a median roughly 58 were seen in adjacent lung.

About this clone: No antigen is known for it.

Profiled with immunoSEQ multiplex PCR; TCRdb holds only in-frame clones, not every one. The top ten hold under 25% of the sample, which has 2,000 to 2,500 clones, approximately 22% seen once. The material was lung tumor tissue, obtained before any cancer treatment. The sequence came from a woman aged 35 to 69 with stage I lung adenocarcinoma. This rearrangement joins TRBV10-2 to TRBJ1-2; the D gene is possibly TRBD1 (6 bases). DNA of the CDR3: TGCGCCAGCAGCCCGGGGGCGGGAGGCTACACCTTC. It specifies CASSPGAGGYTF.